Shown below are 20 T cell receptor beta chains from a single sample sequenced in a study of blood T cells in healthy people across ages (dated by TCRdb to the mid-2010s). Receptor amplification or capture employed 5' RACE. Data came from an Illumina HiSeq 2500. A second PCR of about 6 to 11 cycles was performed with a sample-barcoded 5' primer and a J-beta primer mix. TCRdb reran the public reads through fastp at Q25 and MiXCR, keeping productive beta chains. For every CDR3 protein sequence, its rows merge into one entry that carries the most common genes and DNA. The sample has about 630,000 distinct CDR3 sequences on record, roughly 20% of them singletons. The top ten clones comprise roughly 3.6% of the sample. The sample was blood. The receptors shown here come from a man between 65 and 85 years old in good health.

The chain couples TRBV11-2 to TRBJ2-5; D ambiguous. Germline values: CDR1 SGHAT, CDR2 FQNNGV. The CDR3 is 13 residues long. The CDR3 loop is CATRPRARDTQYF. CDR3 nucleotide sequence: TGTGCAACCAGGCCTCGGGCCCGAGACACCCAGTACTTC. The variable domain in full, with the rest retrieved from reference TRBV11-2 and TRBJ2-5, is EAGVAQSPRYKIIEKRQSVAFWCNPISGHATLYWYQQILGQGPKLLIQFQNNGVVDDSQLPKDRFSAERLKGVDSTLKIQPAKLEDSAVYLCATRPRARDTQYFGPGTRLLVL.

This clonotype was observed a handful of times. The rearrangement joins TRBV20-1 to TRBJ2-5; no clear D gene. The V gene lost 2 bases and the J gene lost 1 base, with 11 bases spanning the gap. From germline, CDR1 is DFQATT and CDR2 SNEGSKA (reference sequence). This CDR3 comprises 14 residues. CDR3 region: CSARIGSLQETQYF. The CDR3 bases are TGCAGTGCTAGAATTGGCAGCCTCCAAGAGACCCAGTACTTC.

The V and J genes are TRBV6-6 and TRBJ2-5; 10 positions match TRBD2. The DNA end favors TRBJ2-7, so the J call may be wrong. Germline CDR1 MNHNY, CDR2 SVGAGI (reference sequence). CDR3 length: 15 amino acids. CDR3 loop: CASTHPLAGVNEQYF. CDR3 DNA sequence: TGTGCCAGCACCCACCCTCTAGCGGGAGTCAACGAGCAGTACTTC.

CDR3 nucleotides: TGTGCCAGCAGTTCCCTGGACAGGGGGGTCTACGAGCAGTACTTC. This gives the protein CASSSLDRGVYEQYF. The V gene is TRBV28, the J gene TRBJ2-7, with 10 bases aligning to TRBD1. The CDR3 spans 15 residues. Germline CDR1 is MDHEN and CDR2 is SYDVKM. Unmatched junction bases numbered 6, after V lost 4 bases and J lost 3 bases.

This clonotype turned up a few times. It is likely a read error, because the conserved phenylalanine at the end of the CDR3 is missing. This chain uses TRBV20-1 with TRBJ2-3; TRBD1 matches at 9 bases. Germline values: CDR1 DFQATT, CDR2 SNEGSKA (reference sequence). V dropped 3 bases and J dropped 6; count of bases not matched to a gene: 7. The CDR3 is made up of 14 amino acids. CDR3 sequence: CSASGDREADTQYL. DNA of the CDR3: TGCAGTGCTAGCGGGGACAGGGAAGCGGATACGCAGTATCTT.

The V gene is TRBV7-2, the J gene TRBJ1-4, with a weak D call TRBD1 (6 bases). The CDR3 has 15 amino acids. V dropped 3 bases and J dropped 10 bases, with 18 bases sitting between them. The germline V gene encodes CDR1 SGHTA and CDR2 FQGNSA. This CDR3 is CASSFPGVRSGKLFF. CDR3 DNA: TGTGCCAGCAGCTTTCCAGGGGTGAGGTCGGGAAAACTGTTTTTT.

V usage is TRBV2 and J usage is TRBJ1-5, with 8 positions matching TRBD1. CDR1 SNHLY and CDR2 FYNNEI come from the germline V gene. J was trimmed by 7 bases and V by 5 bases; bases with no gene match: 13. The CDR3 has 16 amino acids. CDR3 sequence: CASSWGAGGASQPQHF. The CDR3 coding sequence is TGTGCCAGCAGTTGGGGGGCAGGGGGCGCATCCCAGCCCCAGCATTTT.

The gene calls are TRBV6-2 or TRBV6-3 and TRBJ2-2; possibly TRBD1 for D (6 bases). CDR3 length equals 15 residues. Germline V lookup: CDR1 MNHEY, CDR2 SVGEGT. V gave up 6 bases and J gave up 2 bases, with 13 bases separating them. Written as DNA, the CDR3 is TGTGCCAGCAGCCCAGACAGGATTAACACCGGGGAGCTGTTTTTT. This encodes CASSPDRINTGELFF.

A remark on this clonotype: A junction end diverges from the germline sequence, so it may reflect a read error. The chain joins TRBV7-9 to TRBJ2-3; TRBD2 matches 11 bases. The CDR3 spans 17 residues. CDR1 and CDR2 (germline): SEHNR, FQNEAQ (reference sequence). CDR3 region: CASSLGSGRAGTDTRYF. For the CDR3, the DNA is TGTGCCAGCAGCTTAGGTAGCGGGAGGGCCGGCACAGATACGCGGTATTTT.

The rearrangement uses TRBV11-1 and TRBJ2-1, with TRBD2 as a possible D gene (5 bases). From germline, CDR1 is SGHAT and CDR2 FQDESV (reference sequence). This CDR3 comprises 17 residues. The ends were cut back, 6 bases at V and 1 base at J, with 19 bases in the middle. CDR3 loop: CASSPSSRSLSYNEQFF. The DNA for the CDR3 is TGTGCCAGCAGTCCATCTAGCAGGAGTTTGTCCTACAATGAGCAGTTCTTC.

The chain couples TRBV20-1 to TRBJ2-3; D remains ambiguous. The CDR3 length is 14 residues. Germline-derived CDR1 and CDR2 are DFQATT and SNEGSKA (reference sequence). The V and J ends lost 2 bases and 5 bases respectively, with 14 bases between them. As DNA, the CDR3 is TGCAGTGCTAGACCTACGACCAAGATAGATACGCAGTATTTT. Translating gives CSARPTTKIDTQYF.

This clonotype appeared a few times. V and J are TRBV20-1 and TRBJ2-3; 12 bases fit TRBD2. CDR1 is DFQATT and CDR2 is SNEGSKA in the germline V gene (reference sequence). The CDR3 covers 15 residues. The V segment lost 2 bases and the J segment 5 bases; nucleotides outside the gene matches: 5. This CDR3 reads CSARRLAGAEDTQYF. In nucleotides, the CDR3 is TGCAGTGCTAGACGACTAGCGGGAGCTGAAGATACGCAGTATTTT.

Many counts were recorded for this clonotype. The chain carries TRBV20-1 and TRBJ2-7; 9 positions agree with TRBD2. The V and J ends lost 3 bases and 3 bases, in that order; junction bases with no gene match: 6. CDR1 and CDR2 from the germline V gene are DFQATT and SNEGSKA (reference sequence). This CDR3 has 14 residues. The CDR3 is CSASGLAGRYEQYF. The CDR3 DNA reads TGCAGTGCTAGCGGCCTAGCGGGACGCTACGAGCAGTACTTC.

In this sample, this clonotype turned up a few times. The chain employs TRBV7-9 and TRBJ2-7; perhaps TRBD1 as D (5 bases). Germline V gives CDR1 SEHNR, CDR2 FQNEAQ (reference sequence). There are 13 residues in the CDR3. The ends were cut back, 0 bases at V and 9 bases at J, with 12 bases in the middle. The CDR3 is CASSLAGADRQYF. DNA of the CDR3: TGTGCCAGCAGCTTAGCAGGGGCAGACCGGCAGTACTTC.

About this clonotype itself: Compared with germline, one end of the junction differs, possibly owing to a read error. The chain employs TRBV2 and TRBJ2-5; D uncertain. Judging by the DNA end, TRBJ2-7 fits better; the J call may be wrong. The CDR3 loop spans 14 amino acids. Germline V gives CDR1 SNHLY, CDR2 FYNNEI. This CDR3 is CASSDRVRSHEQYF. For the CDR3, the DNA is TGTGCCAGCAGTGATCGGGTCCGCTCCCACGAGCAGTACTTC.

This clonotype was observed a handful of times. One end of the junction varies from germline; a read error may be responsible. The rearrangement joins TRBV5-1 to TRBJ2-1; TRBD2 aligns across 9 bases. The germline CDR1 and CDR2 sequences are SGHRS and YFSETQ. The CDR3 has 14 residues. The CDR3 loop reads CTSSWTSDYNEQFF. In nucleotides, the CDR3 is TGCACCAGCAGTTGGACTAGCGACTACAATGAGCAGTTCTTC.

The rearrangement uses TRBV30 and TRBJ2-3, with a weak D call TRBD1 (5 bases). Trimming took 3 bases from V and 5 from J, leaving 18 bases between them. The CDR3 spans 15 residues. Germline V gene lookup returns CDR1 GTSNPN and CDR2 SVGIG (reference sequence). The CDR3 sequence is CAWRKEQESRDTQYF. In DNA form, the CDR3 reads TGTGCCTGGAGAAAGGAACAGGAAAGTAGAGATACGCAGTATTTT.

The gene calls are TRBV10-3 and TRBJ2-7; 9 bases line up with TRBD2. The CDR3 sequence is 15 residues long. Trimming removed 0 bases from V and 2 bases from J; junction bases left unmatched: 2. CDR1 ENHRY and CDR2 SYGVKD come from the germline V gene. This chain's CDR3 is CAISESLAGTYEQYV. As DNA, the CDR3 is TGTGCCATCAGTGAGTCCCTAGCGGGAACCTACGAGCAGTACGTC.

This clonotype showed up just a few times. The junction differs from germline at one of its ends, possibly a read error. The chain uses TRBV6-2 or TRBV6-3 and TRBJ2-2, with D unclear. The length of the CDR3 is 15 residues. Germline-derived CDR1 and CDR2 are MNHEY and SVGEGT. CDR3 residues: CASSYSGWWTEELFF. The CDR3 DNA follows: TGTGCCAGCAGTTACTCAGGGTGGTGGACCGAGGAGCTGTTTTTT.

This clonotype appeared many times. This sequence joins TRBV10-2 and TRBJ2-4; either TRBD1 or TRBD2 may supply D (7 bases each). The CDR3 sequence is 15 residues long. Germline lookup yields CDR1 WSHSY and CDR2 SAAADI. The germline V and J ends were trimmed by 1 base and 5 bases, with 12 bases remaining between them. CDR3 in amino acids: CASSELQGRENIQYF. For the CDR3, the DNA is TGCGCCAGCAGTGAGTTACAGGGGAGGGAAAACATTCAGTACTTC.